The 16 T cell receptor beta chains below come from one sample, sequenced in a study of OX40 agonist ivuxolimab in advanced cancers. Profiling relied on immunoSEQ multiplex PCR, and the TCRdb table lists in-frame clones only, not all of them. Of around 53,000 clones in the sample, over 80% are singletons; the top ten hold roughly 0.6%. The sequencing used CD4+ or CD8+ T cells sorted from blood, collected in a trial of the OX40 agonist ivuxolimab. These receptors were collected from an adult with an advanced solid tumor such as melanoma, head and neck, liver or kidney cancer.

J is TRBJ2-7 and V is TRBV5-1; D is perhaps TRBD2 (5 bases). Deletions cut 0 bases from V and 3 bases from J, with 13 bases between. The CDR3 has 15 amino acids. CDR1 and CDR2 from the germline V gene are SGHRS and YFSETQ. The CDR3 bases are TGCGCCAGCAGCTTGGGAGGGAGAGGGAACTACGAGCAGTACTTC. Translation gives CASSLGGRGNYEQYF.

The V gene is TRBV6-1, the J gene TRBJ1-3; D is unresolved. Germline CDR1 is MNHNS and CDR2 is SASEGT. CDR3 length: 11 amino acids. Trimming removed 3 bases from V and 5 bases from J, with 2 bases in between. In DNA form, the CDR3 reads TGTGCCAGCAGTGAGAGAAACACCATATATTTT. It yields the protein CASSERNTIYF.

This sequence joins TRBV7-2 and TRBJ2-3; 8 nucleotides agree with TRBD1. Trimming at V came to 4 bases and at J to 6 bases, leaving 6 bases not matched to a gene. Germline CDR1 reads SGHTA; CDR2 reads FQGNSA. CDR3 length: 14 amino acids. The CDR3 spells CASSSSHRGDTQYF. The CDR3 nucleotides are TGTGCCAGCAGCTCCTCTCACAGGGGGGATACGCAGTATTTT.

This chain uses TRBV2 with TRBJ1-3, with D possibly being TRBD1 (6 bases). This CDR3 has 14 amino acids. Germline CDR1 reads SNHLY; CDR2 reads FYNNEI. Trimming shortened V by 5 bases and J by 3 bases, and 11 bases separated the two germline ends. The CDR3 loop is CASSQQGFGNTIYF. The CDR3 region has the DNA TGTGCCAGCAGTCAACAGGGTTTTGGAAACACCATATATTTT.

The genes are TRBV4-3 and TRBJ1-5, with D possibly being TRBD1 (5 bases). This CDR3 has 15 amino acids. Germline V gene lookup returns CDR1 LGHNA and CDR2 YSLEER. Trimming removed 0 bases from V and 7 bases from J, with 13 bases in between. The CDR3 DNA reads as TGCGCCAGCAGCCAAGATCGGGGGGGTGAGCAGCCCCAGCATTTT. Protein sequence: CASSQDRGGEQPQHF.

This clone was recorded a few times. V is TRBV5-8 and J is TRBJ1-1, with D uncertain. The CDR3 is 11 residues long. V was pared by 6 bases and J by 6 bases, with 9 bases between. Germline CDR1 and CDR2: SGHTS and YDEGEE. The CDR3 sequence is CASTHQAEAFF. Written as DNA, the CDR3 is TGTGCCAGCACCCACCAGGCTGAAGCTTTCTTT.

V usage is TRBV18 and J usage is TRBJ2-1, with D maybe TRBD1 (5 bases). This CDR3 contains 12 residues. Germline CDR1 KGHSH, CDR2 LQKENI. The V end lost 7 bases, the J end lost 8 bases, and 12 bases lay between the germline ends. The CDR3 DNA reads TGTGCCAGCTTCCGACAGCCCGATGAGCAGTTCTTC. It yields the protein CASFRQPDEQFF.

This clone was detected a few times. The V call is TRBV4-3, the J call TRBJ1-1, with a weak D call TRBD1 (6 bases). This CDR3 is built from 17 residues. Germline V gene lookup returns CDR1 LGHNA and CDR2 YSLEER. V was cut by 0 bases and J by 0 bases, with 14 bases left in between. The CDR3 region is CASSQENGTHMNTEAFF. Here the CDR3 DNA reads TGCGCCAGCAGCCAAGAGAATGGGACACATATGAACACTGAAGCTTTCTTT.

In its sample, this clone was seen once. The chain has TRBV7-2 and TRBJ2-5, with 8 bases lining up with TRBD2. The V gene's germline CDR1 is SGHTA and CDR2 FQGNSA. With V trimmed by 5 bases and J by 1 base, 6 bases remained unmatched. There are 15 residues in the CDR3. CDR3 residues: CASSPRLATQETQYF. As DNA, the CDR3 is TGTGCCAGCAGCCCCAGACTAGCGACCCAAGAGACCCAGTACTTC.

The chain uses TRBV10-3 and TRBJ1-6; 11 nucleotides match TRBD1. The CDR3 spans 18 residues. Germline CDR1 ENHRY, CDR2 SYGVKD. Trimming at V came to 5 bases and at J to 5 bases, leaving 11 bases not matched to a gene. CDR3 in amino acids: CAISQGGQGVPNNSPLHF. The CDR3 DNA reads TGTGCCATCAGTCAGGGGGGACAGGGGGTCCCAAATAATTCACCCCTCCACTTT.

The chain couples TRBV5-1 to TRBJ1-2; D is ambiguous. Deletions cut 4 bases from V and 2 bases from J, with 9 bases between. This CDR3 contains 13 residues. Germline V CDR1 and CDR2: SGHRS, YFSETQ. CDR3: CASSGPQNYGYTF. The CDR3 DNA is TGCGCCAGCAGCGGACCACAGAACTATGGCTACACCTTC.

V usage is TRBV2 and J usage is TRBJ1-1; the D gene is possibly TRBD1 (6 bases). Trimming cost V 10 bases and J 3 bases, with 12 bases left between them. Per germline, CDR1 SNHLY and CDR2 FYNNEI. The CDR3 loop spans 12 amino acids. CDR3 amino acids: CATKRQDTEAFF. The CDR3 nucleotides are TGTGCCACCAAGAGACAGGACACTGAAGCTTTCTTT. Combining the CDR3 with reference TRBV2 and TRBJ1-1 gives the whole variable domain EPEVTQTPSHQVTQMGQEVILRCVPISNHLYFYWYRQILGQKVEFLVSFYNNEISEKSEIFDDQFSVERPDGSNFTLKIRSTKLEDSAMYFCATKRQDTEAFFGQGTRLTVV.

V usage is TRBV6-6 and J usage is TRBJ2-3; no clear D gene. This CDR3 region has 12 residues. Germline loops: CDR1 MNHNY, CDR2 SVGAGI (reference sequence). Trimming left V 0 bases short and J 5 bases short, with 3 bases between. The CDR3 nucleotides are TGTGCCAGCAGTTACTCGAAAGATACGCAGTATTTT. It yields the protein CASSYSKDTQYF.

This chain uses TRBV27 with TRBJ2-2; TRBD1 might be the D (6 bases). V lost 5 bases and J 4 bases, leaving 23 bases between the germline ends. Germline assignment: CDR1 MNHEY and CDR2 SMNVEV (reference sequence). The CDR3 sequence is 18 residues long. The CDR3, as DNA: TGTGCCAGCAGTCCCCTTCCCGGGACACGAACCGGCACCGGGGAGCTGTTTTTT. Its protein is CASSPLPGTRTGTGELFF.

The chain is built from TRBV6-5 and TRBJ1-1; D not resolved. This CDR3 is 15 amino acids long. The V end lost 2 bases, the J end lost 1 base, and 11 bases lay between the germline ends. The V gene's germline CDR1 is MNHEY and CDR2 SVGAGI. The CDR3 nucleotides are TGTGCCAGCAGTTACAGGATTGTCGGGAACACTGAAGCTTTCTTT. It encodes CASSYRIVGNTEAFF.

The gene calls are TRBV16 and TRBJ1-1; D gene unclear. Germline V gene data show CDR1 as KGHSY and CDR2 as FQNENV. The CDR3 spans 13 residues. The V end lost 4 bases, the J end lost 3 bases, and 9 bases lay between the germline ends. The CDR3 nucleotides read TGTGCCAGCAGCCCCGGACCCTACACTGAAGCTTTCTTT. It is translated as CASSPGPYTEAFF.